This TCR beta chain came from a study of human versus mouse CDR3 diversity and MHC coevolution. In the study overall: Reportedly, immunoSEQ detects one in 200,000 T cells with minimized PCR bias.

Broader study findings: In humans, T-cell selection involved roughly six MHC II alleles. Humans had the largest estimated TCR beta repertoire, 1.5 million to 2 million clonotypes.

This clone showed up just once. Its specificity is unknown. This CDR3 has 16 residues. V was shortened by 2 bases and J by 5 bases, with 15 bases between the two germline ends. Germline assignment: CDR1 LNHDA and CDR2 SQIVND (reference sequence). Repertoires were generated with immunoSEQ multiplex PCR, while TCRdb's copy carries only in-frame clones and drops some. The table shows 75,000 to 90,000 clones, with roughly 95% occurring only once. This chain connects TRBV19 to TRBJ2-2; D might be TRBD1 (6 bases). The sample consisted of naive CD4+ T cells from blood. This sample's subset: CD45RO-negative CD62L-positive naive CD4 T cells. The sequence came from a person aged 30-69 years in good health. The CDR3 sequence is CASSILGQGITGELFF. The CDR3, as DNA: TGTGCCAGTAGTATATTGGGGCAGGGGATTACCGGGGAGCTGTTTTTT.